This T cell receptor beta chain comes out of a study of technical replicates of blood from four donors. CDR3 length equals 13 residues. V lost 4 bases and J lost 5, with 11 bases in between. Germline loops: CDR1 SSHAT, CDR2 FNYEAQ (reference sequence). This clone was found once. TCRdb's copy holds only in-frame clones and misses some; the assay was immunoSEQ multiplex PCR. The sample holds about 61,000 clones; roughly 97% are singletons and the top ten take approximately 0.18%. The sample comprised T cells isolated from PBMCs. The J gene is TRBJ2-5, the V gene TRBV7-7; D might be TRBD1 (5 bases). This sequence originates from a human donor in good health. CDR3 region: CASSSQVWETQYF. CDR3 bases: TGTGCCAGCAGCTCACAGGTCTGGGAGACCCAGTACTTC.